The rows below give T cell receptor beta chains drawn from one sample of a study of neurological immune-mediated disorders. TCRdb reprocessed the 5' RACE reads via MiXCR and lists one record per CDR3 protein. The repertoire has roughly 100,000 distinct CDR3 sequences, 3.5% of them found once; the top ten carry under 6.5%. The sequencing sample was made of PBMCs. These receptors came from a woman under 30 with multiple sclerosis. Both conserved end residues are part of each CDR3. Each record gives: D gene, V gene, clone size, J gene, CDR3 DNA, CDR3 protein. D genes are given only for firm matches. The size field is filled for only some rows; it gives once, few, many or a size class.

>-|TRBV11-2|many|TRBJ2-1
TGTGCCAGCAGCTTAGGAGCCACAGACTGGCAAAACTACAATGAGCAGTTCTTC
CASSLGATDWQNYNEQFF
>-|TRBV6-2/TRBV6-3|many|TRBJ1-5
TGTGCCAGCAGTTATACAGGTTATAGCAATCAGCCCCAGCATTTT
CASSYTGYSNQPQHF
>-|TRBV5-1|many|TRBJ1-1
TGCGCCAGCAGCCTGATGTTGGGAACTGAAGCTTTCTTT
CASSLMLGTEAFF
>-|TRBV20-1|many|TRBJ2-2
TGCAGTGCTCCCCGGGGTTACACCGGGGAGCTGTTTTTT
CSAPRGYTGELFF
>TRBD2|TRBV7-2|many|TRBJ2-6
TGTGCCAGCAGCTTAGTTGCGGGAGGCTCCTCTGGGGCCAACGTCCTGACTTTC
CASSLVAGGSSGANVLTF
>-|TRBV5-1|many|TRBJ2-7
TGCGCCAGCAGCACCTCCGGGAACCCCTACGAGCAGTACTTC
CASSTSGNPYEQYF
>TRBD2|TRBV29-1|many|TRBJ2-7
TGCAGCGTCGAGACCCTGCCTAGCGGGGGGTCCTACGAGCAGTACTTC
CSVETLPSGGSYEQYF
>-|TRBV12-3/TRBV12-4|few|TRBJ1-1
TGTGCCAGTACCTGGTCAGGGGCCACTGAAGCTTTCTTT
CASTWSGATEAFF
>TRBD2|TRBV12-3/TRBV12-4|many|TRBJ2-2
TGTGCCAGCAGCCAGCCGGGAGGCCTGAACACCGGGGAGCTGTTTTTT
CASSQPGGLNTGELFF
>-|TRBV5-1|many|TRBJ1-2
TGCGCCAGCAGCTTGCAAGATAACTATGGCTACACCTTC
CASSLQDNYGYTF
>TRBD2|TRBV20-1|many|TRBJ2-7
TGCAGTGCTATGGCTACTAGCGGCTCCTACGAGCAGTACTTC
CSAMATSGSYEQYF
>-|TRBV6-2/TRBV6-3|many|TRBJ2-7
TGTGCCAGCACCCAATCCTACGAGCAGTACTTC
CASTQSYEQYF
>-|TRBV5-1|many|TRBJ2-6
TGCGCCAGCAAAAACAGGAATCCTGGGCCCTCTGGGGCCAACGTCCTGACTTTC
CASKNRNPGPSGANVLTF
>-|TRBV10-3|many|TRBJ2-4
TGTGCCATCAGATCGGACAAGGCAGGAAACATTCAGTACTTC
CAIRSDKAGNIQYF
>-|TRBV11-2|many|TRBJ1-3
TGTGCCAGCACCTTTCGGGGTGGAAACACCATATATTTT
CASTFRGGNTIYF
>-|TRBV6-6|many|TRBJ1-4
TGTGCCAGCACGGTTACTAATGAAAAACTGTTTTTT
CASTVTNEKLFF
>TRBD2|TRBV20-1|many|TRBJ2-3
TGCAGTGCTAGGAGCCTAGCGGGACCCCAAGCCTACACAGATACGCAGTATTTT
CSARSLAGPQAYTDTQYF
>-|TRBV20-1|many|TRBJ2-1
TGCAGTGCTAGCCAAACACCCCCTGAGCAGTTCTTC
CSASQTPPEQFF
>-|TRBV5-1|many|TRBJ2-1
TGCGCCAGCAGCCCTGACTATATGGGCAATGAGCAGTTCTTC
CASSPDYMGNEQFF
>TRBD1|TRBV6-5|many|TRBJ1-2
TGTGCCAGCAGTAGCACAGCAGGGGGCTTTCACTATGGCTACACCTTC
CASSSTAGGFHYGYTF
>TRBD2|TRBV20-1|many|TRBJ2-3
TGCAGTGCTACCTTAAGCGGGGGGGCAGATACGCAGTATTTT
CSATLSGGADTQYF
>TRBD1|TRBV12-3/TRBV12-4|-|TRBJ1-1
TGTGCCAGCAGTCCAGGACAGGGGGCGCCTACTGAAGCTTTCTTT
CASSPGQGAPTEAFF
>-|TRBV5-5|many|TRBJ2-5
TGTGCCAGCAGCTCGCGGCGGGGTGGGGAGACCCAGTACTTC
CASSSRRGGETQYF
>TRBD1|TRBV28|many|TRBJ1-4
TGTGCCAGCGGACTGACAGGGAAAAATAGTGGGGAAAAACTGTTTTTT
CASGLTGKNSGEKLFF
>-|TRBV20-1|-|TRBJ1-1
TGCAGTGCTCAAGGGGCCGACCTTGAAGCTTTCTTT
CSAQGADLEAFF
>TRBD1|TRBV4-1|many|TRBJ2-7
TGCGCCAGCAGCCAAGGCGGGACAGGGCGAGGCGAGCAGTACTTC
CASSQGGTGRGEQYF
>TRBD1|TRBV20-1|many|TRBJ1-2
TGCAGTGCTAGAACCGGGACAGAGAGGAACTATGGCTACACCTTC
CSARTGTERNYGYTF
>-|TRBV7-9|many|TRBJ2-1
TGTGCCAGCAGCAAAGGAGGGGATGAGCAGTTCTTC
CASSKGGDEQFF
>TRBD2|TRBV7-9|many|TRBJ2-2
TGTGCCAGCAGCTTAAGGTCGAGCGGGAGCTCTGGCACCGGGGAGCTGTTTTTT
CASSLRSSGSSGTGELFF
>-|TRBV6-5|many|TRBJ2-6
TGTGCCAGCAGTCCGCGGGTACAGGGTTCTGGGGCCAACGTCCTGACTTTC
CASSPRVQGSGANVLTF
>TRBD2|TRBV5-5|many|TRBJ2-1
TGTGCCAGCAGCTTGGTCTTACTAGCGGGAGGGGATGAGCAGTTCTTC
CASSLVLLAGGDEQFF
>TRBD2|TRBV9|many|TRBJ2-1
TGTGCCAGCAGCATAGGGACTAGCGAGGATGAGCAGTTCTTC
CASSIGTSEDEQFF
>TRBD1|TRBV6-6|many|TRBJ1-5
TGTGCCAGCAGGGGACAGGGTTCCGTAAGCAATCAGCCCCAGCATTTT
CASRGQGSVSNQPQHF
>TRBD1|TRBV7-2|many|TRBJ1-2
TGTGCCAGCAGCTTAGTGGGACAGGGGGACTATGGCTACACCTTC
CASSLVGQGDYGYTF
>TRBD1|TRBV20-1|many|TRBJ1-5
TGCAGTGCCCGAATCCCCGGGACAGGGGACCAGCCCCAGCATTTT
CSARIPGTGDQPQHF
>-|TRBV12-5|many|TRBJ1-5
TGTGCTAGTGGTCACCTCCGGGGGTTTGGCGGTCAGCCCCAGCATTTT
CASGHLRGFGGQPQHF
>-|TRBV21-1|many|TRBJ2-5
TGTGCCAGCAGCCCCCCCCAGGGTGCGGACTTGGAGACCCAGTACTTC
CASSPPQGADLETQYF
>-|TRBV6-5|many|TRBJ1-1
TGTGCCAGCATAAAGGGGGGATACACTGAAGCTTTCTTT
CASIKGGYTEAFF
>TRBD1|TRBV28|many|TRBJ1-1
TGTGCCAGCAGGGACAGGGGAAGAATCGTACGTAGCTTT
CASRDRGRIVRSF
>TRBD1|TRBV5-1|many|TRBJ2-3
TGCGCCAGCAGCCCTGCCGAGCACAGGGGCGCAGATACGCAGTATTTT
CASSPAEHRGADTQYF
>TRBD1|TRBV7-8|many|TRBJ2-4
TGTGCCAGCAGCTTAGCGGGGACAGGGGGAAACATTCAGTACTTC
CASSLAGTGGNIQYF
>-|TRBV7-9|many|TRBJ1-2
TGTGCCAGCAGCTTTGGGGGGGCGCTGGGCTATGGCTACACCTTC
CASSFGGALGYGYTF
>TRBD1|TRBV30|-|TRBJ1-1
TGTGCCTGGGGCACAGGGGCTAACACTGAAGCTTTCTTT
CAWGTGANTEAFF
>-|TRBV5-5|many|TRBJ1-5
TGTGCCAGCAGCCTCTCCTGGGGCGATCAGCCCCAGCATTTT
CASSLSWGDQPQHF
>-|TRBV20-1|many|TRBJ1-5
TGCAGTGCTAGGGAATCAGGGGCGGAAGCTCAGCCCCAGCATTTT
CSARESGAEAQPQHF
>-|TRBV12-3/TRBV12-4|many|TRBJ1-3
TGTGCCAGCAGCCAAGGAAACACCATATATTTT
CASSQGNTIYF
>-|TRBV6-5|many|TRBJ1-5
TGTGCCAGCAGTTACGGTTGGAATCAGCCCCAGCATTTT
CASSYGWNQPQHF
>-|TRBV9|many|TRBJ2-2
TGTGCCAGCAGCGTATACGGGAGCTTCACCGGGGAGCTGTTTTTT
CASSVYGSFTGELFF
>TRBD1|TRBV19|few|TRBJ2-2
TGTGCCAGTAGTAGGCAGGGGGCGGTCGGGGAGCTGTTTTTT
CASSRQGAVGELFF
>-|TRBV20-1|many|TRBJ1-1
TGCAGTGCTAGCGTTTGGACTGAAGCTTTCTTT
CSASVWTEAFF
>TRBD1|TRBV10-3|many|TRBJ2-3
TGTGCCATCAGCGACCGGGACAGGGCAGATACGCAGTATTTT
CAISDRDRADTQYF
>TRBD2|TRBV2|few|TRBJ2-2
TGTGCCAGCAGTGTCGGGAGGAGCGGGGAGCTGTTTTTT
CASSVGRSGELFF
>TRBD1|TRBV20-1|many|TRBJ1-1
TGCAGTGCTGGGAAGACAGGGGGAGGGACTGAAGCTTTCTTT
CSAGKTGGGTEAFF
>-|TRBV11-2|many|TRBJ2-1
TGTGCCAGCAGCTCCCCTGAGGATAGAAATGAGCAGTTCTTC
CASSSPEDRNEQFF
>TRBD2|TRBV12-3/TRBV12-4|many|TRBJ2-2
TGTGCCAGCAGTTGGAATTGGGCTAGCGGGAGCCCCGGGGAGCTGTTTTTT
CASSWNWASGSPGELFF